The rows below give T cell receptor beta chains drawn from one sample of a study of blood T cells in healthy people across ages. TCRdb independently ran MiXCR on the 5' RACE reads; one entry per CDR3 protein. Of approximately 780,000 distinct CDR3 sequences listed, approximately 24% are singletons. These data were also filed under a second study, of T cells of mothers and their children.

The sequencing input was blood. These receptors all come from a boy between 5 and 17 years old in good health. Both conserved end residues are part of each CDR3.

j_gene	v_gene	CDR3aa
TRBJ2-7	TRBV3-1	CASSPNPYEQYF
TRBJ2-5	TRBV5-1	CASSPPTTSGGKTQYF
TRBJ1-6	TRBV5-1	CASKTVSGNSPLHF
TRBJ2-5	TRBV3-1	CASSRTDQETQYF
NA	TRBV30	CAWSAGDHEQFF
TRBJ2-5	TRBV27	CASAHRGQETQYF
TRBJ2-7	TRBV10-3	CAISESLAGSSYEQYF
TRBJ1-5	TRBV20-1	CSARETGQESQPQHF
TRBJ2-3	TRBV28	CASRPQSVDTQYF
TRBJ2-1	TRBV5-1	CASSLTGNSYNEQFF
TRBJ1-2	TRBV9	CASSLTGTDLYGYTF
TRBJ2-1	TRBV27	CASSAKSSHNEQFF
NA	TRBV6-1	CASSIGFVGEQYF
TRBJ2-5	TRBV28	CASSFSRAGKETQYF
TRBJ2-1	TRBV7-3	CASSYGGQGDNEQFF
TRBJ1-2	TRBV5-1	CASSLAGQGGCGYTF
TRBJ2-3	TRBV29-1	CSRSAGTRGTQYF
TRBJ2-7	TRBV20-1	CSASVPGQVADEQYF
TRBJ2-7	TRBV28	CASRGGFDEQYF
TRBJ2-7	TRBV10-3	CAIRGRDSYEQYF
TRBJ2-1	TRBV6-2/TRBV6-3	CASSSTSGGSYNEQFF
TRBJ2-1	TRBV12-3/TRBV12-4	CASRAQLEQFF
TRBJ2-7	TRBV29-1	CSVGLRDRGLYEQYF
TRBJ2-1	TRBV20-1	CSARKISNGEQFF
NA	TRBV20-1	CTAPRGPNEQFF
TRBJ2-1	TRBV20-1	CSARDFQREGGEQFF
TRBJ2-3	TRBV7-8	CASSLERLSRTDTQYF
TRBJ2-1	TRBV3-1	CASSQISGGPSSYNEQFF
TRBJ2-6	TRBV28	CASSLLKSSGANVLTF
TRBJ2-5	TRBV29-1	CSVHRRETQYF